This T cell receptor (beta chain) was identified in a study of CD8 T cells in Susac syndrome. There are 16 residues in the CDR3. The V and J ends lost 6 bases and 6 bases, in that order; junction bases with no gene match: 13. Germline values: CDR1 DFQATT, CDR2 SNEGSKA (reference sequence). RNA totalling roughly 0.5 to 1 ug underwent reverse transcription with random hexamers. TCRdb reanalysed the immunoSEQ multiplex PCR reads using MiXCR and keeps one entry per CDR3 protein. The sample yields about 70,000 distinct CDR3 sequences, approximately 96% seen once. The TCR originated in a human donor with multiple sclerosis. Sequencing was performed on CD4+ T cells from PBMCs. The V call is TRBV20-1, the J call TRBJ2-3, with 12 nucleotides matching TRBD2. CDR3 loop: CSAAFGLAGWGDTQYF. CDR3 nucleotide sequence: TGCAGTGCAGCCTTCGGACTAGCGGGGTGGGGGGATACGCAGTATTTT.